This TCR beta chain was profiled in a study of low-dose radiotherapy and immunotherapy resistance in tumors. Study background: Cohort 1 was given 0.5 Gy fractions every 2 weeks, 6.5 Gy in total. Fractions of 1 Gy went to Cohort 2 every two weeks, for 13 Gy over 26 weeks. On cycle 1 day 1, patients started four cycles of oral aspirin 300 mg daily.

TCRs were put through roughly 20 PCR cycles of amplification with Phusion. A constant-region primer and the V-primer adapter served as the primer pair. In vitro transcription served to amplify the mRNA that had been isolated. One entry per CDR3 protein, called by TCRdb with MiXCR from the reads. The sample has around 57,000 distinct CDR3 sequences, roughly 31% seen once; the top ten hold under 8.5%. The trim removed 5 bases at V and 4 bases at J, leaving 11 bases unmatched. CDR3 length equals 16 residues. CDR1 and CDR2 from the germline V gene are MDHEN and SYDVKM. The table lists this clonotype with many counts. Time point in this sample: after trial treatment. As for treatment: LDRT plus nivolumab, ipilimumab, low-dose cyclophosphamide and aspirin (RACIN trial).

The receptor was isolated from a male donor with rectosigmoid adenocarcinoma. V is TRBV28 and J is TRBJ2-7; 10 positions agree with TRBD2. The specimen was PBMCs, collected after low-dose radiotherapy plus immunotherapy. In DNA form, the CDR3 reads TGTGCCAGCAGTGAAGCTTCTAGCGGGGGCCTTTACGAGCAGTACTTC. Encoded protein: CASSEASSGGLYEQYF.